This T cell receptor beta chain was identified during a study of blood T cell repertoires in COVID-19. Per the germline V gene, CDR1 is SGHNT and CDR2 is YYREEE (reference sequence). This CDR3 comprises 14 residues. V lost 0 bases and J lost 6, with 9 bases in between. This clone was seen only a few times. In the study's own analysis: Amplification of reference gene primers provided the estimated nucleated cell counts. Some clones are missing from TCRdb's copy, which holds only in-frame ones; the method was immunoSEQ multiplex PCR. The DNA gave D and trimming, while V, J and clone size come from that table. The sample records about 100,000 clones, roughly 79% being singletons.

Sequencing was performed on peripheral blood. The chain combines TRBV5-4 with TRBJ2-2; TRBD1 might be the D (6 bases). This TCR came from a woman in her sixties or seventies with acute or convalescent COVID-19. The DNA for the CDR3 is TGTGCCAGCAGCTTGGCAGGGGTGGCCGGGGAGCTGTTTTTT. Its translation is CASSLAGVAGELFF.